This entry is about one T cell receptor beta chain. These data come from a study of PD-L1 blockade in urothelial cancer. Background on the study: About 90% of the roughly 29 patients were men who had bladder-origin urothelial cancer. Between 0 and 3 prior chemotherapy regimens had been given to patients.

Time point in this sample: peripheral blood 6 weeks after treatment start. Samples were collected from each patient before treatment and during treatment. Each patient gave between 1 and 8 of them in total. Produced via immunoSEQ multiplex PCR; TCRdb's table is partial and in-frame only. Among 35,000 or so clones listed, 75% to 90% were seen once. The TCR sequence derives from a man aged 35 to 55 with urothelial cancer. This material consisted of PBMCs, taken around atezolizumab (anti-PD-L1) treatment.

Here the CDR3 DNA reads TGCAGTGCTAGAGGAGGCTACGAGCAGTACTTC. Its protein is CSARGGYEQYF. The rearrangement joins TRBV20-1 to TRBJ2-7; D gene uncertain. The CDR3 spans 11 residues. From germline, CDR1 is DFQATT and CDR2 SNEGSKA (reference sequence). V was trimmed by 1 base and J by 3 bases, leaving 4 bases between them.